This T cell receptor beta chain was obtained from a study of shared clonotypes between healthy human individuals. Every donor was a Caucasian adult from Nashville, Tennessee. V was cut by 5 bases and J by 1 base, with 10 bases left in between. Germline assignment: CDR1 SGHTA and CDR2 FQGTGA. This CDR3 is 14 amino acids long. Method: immunoSEQ multiplex PCR; TCRdb's copy keeps in-frame clones and lacks some. The table lists 2,500,000 or so clones, over 85% of them singletons, with approximately 0.36% in the top ten. Specimen: naive CD4+ T cells from PBMCs. The subset denotes: CD45RA+ positively selected. This chain links TRBV7-3 with TRBJ2-3; TRBD2 is a possible D gene (6 bases). The clonotype originates from a man between 18 and 35 years old in good health. Some clones in this sample may be carry-over from other donors' samples. The CDR3 is CASSLIAGTDTQYF. The CDR3 DNA reads TGTGCCAGCAGCCTCATAGCGGGCACAGATACGCAGTATTTT.